Listed below are T cell receptor beta chains from one sample, sequenced in a study of metastatic and nonmetastatic thyroid tumors. Through MiXCR, TCRdb re-clonotyped the PCR reads. This sample yields 3,800 or so clones, of which 30% to 35% are seen a single time; 25% to 30% belongs to the top ten. The specimen was adjacent normal tissue. The source is a female donor with papillary thyroid cancer or a benign thyroid nodule (not recorded which). Some clones in this sample may be carry-over from other donors' samples. The CDR3 runs from the conserved cysteine through the conserved F or W. Each record gives: V gene, J gene, D gene, clone size, CDR3 DNA, CDR3 protein. A D gene is named only where the DNA matches it firmly. Clone size is stated in some rows and not others, as once, few, many or a class when expanded.

>TRBV20-1|TRBJ1-5|TRBD1|-
TGCAGTGCTAGAGATCTTCCGGGACAGGGGGCGCGGGGAAATCAGCCCCAGCATTTT
CSARDLPGQGARGNQPQHF
>TRBV9|TRBJ1-1|-|large
TGTGCCAGCAGCCCCAGGAGGTCGGGGGAGAACACTGAAGCTTTCTTT
CASSPRRSGENTEAFF
>TRBV20-1|TRBJ1-2|-|-
TGCAGTGCTAGAGATCCCCCAATGAAAAACTATGGCTACACCTTC
CSARDPPMKNYGYTF
>TRBV6-5|TRBJ2-5|TRBD1|few
TGTGCCAGCAGTTATAGTAGGGGGCTGGAGACCCAGTACTTC
CASSYSRGLETQYF
>TRBV6-1|TRBJ2-1|TRBD1|few
TGTGCCAGCAGAACCGGGACAGCCTACAATGAGCAGTTCTTC
CASRTGTAYNEQFF
>TRBV6-1|TRBJ2-7|-|few
TGTGCCAGCATTGAGAGACGGCTCTCCTACGAGCAGTACTTC
CASIERRLSYEQYF
>TRBV10-3|TRBJ2-1|-|few
TGTGCCTCATCTGGACTCTCCTCCAATGAGCAGTTCTTC
CASSGLSSNEQFF
>TRBV28|TRBJ1-6|TRBD1|few
TGTGCCAGCAGCAAAGATGGGACAGGGGGGAATTCACCCCTCCACTTT
CASSKDGTGGNSPLHF
>TRBV11-1|TRBJ2-1|TRBD2|once
TGTGCCAGCAGCTTAGCGACTAGCGGGGGGTCCAATGAGCAGTTCTTC
CASSLATSGGSNEQFF
>TRBV6-5|TRBJ1-2|-|-
TGTGCCAGCAGTTACCCCAGGGGTAATGGCTACACCTTC
CASSYPRGNGYTF
>TRBV5-1|TRBJ1-5|-|once
TGCGCCAGCAGCTTGGCCTATGGTTTAGGTCAGCCCCAGCATTTT
CASSLAYGLGQPQHF
>TRBV5-1|TRBJ1-2|-|large
TGCGCCAGCAGCTCTGACCCGGGGACGGCGGGTGGCTACACCTTC
CASSSDPGTAGGYTF
>TRBV11-2|TRBJ2-2|-|-
TGTGCCAGCAGCCTCAGACGGGCGAACACCGGGGAGCTGTTTTTT
CASSLRRANTGELFF
>TRBV18|TRBJ2-3|-|few
TGTGCCAGCCCCCCTATGGGGAGGACAGATACGCAGTATTTT
CASPPMGRTDTQYF
>TRBV2|TRBJ1-5|TRBD1|large
TGTGCCAGCAGTGAAGGGACAGGGGGCGATCAGCCCCAGCATTTT
CASSEGTGGDQPQHF
>TRBV6-7|TRBJ2-1|TRBD2|few
TGTGCCAGCAGTTACCAACGGGAGGTCGGATTCTTC
CASSYQREVGFF
>TRBV27|TRBJ2-7|-|few
TGTGCCAGCAGTCCCTCGTACGAGCAGTACTTC
CASSPSYEQYF
>TRBV30|TRBJ2-5|TRBD2|-
TGTGCCTGGAGTGGGCTAGCGGGAGAGACCCAGTACTTC
CAWSGLAGETQYF